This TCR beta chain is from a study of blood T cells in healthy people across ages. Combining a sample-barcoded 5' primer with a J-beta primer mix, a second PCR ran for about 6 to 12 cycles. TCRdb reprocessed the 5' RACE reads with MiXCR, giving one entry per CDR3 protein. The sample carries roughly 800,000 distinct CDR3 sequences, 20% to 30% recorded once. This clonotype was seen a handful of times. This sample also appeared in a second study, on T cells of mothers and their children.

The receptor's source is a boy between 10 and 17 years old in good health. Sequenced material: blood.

CDR3 DNA: TGCAGTGCTGGCATGGGGGATGGCTACACCTTC. It specifies CSAGMGDGYTF. V gene TRBV20-1 combines with J gene TRBJ1-2; a possible D gene is TRBD1 (5 bases). CDR3 size: 11 residues. CDR1 DFQATT and CDR2 SNEGSKA come from the germline V gene (reference sequence). The V and J ends lost 5 bases and 6 bases respectively, with 10 bases between them.